This TCR beta chain was found in a study of blood T cell repertoires in COVID-19. Study overall: The cDNA or gDNA used as material had been derived from T cells, B-cell-depleted T cells, or PBMCs.

Profiled with immunoSEQ multiplex PCR; TCRdb holds only in-frame clones, not every one. Of around 120,000 clones detected, around four fifths appear once; the ten largest clones hold 5.5% to 6.5%. In germline, CDR1 is LNHDA, CDR2 SQIVND (reference sequence). V gave up 2 bases and J gave up 5 bases, with 7 bases separating them. This CDR3 is built from 12 residues. This TCR came from a man older than 75 with active or convalescent COVID-19. The V gene is TRBV19, the J gene TRBJ2-7; D is unclear. Sequenced material: peripheral blood. DNA of the CDR3: TGTGCCAGTAGTATACTGGGCGACGAGCAGTACTTC. Residues: CASSILGDEQYF. The full variable domain, rest sourced from reference TRBV19 and TRBJ2-7, is DGGITQSPKYLFRKEGQNVTLSCEQNLNHDAMYWYRQDPGQGLRLIYYSQIVNDFQKGDIAEGYSVSREKKESFPLTVTSAQKNPTAFYLCASSILGDEQYFGPGTRLTVT.